Listed below are T cell receptor beta chains from one sample, sequenced in a study of response to subunit inactivated influenza vaccine. TCRdb analysed the RT-PCR reads with MiXCR anew, one entry per CDR3 protein. The data hold about 650,000 distinct CDR3 sequences, with about a sixth observed a single time. Sequencing used PBMCs from blood, obtained less than 13 days after vaccination. The receptors shown here come from a man aged 50 or older who received an inactivated influenza vaccine. The CDR3 runs from the conserved cysteine through the conserved F or W. A D gene is named only where the DNA matches it firmly. Only some rows state a clone size, as once, few, many or a class for expanded clones.

cdr3_aa cdr3_nt clone_size v_call d_call j_call cdr3_length
CASSLDGRKETQYF TGTGCCAGCAGCTTAGATGGCAGAAAAGAGACCCAGTACTTC NA TRBV7-6 NA TRBJ2-5 14
CASSEAFARETQYF TGTGCCAGCAGTGAAGCGTTCGCACGGGAGACCCAGTACTTC few TRBV2 NA TRBJ2-5 14
CASSLAGDLNIQYF TGTGCCAGCAGCTTGGCGGGGGATTTAAACATTCAGTACTTC few TRBV7-2 TRBD2 TRBJ2-4 14
CASSATEVWTTGELFF TGTGCCAGCAGCGCCACGGAGGTGTGGACCACCGGGGAGCTGTTTTTT few TRBV7-9 NA TRBJ2-2 16
CSAASGGSYNEQFF TGCAGTGCTGCTAGCGGGGGCTCCTACAATGAGCAGTTCTTC few TRBV20-1 TRBD2 TRBJ2-1 14
CASSDPVLTSNTQYF TGCGCCAGCAGTGATCCGGTTCTGACATCGAATACGCAGTATTTT few TRBV10-1 NA TRBJ2-3 15
CASSLRPGYNSPLHF TGTGCCAGCAGTTTACGTCCGGGATATAATTCACCCCTCCACTTT once TRBV27 NA TRBJ1-6 15
CSADDRTYEQYF TGCAGTGCTGATGACAGGACCTACGAGCAGTACTTC NA TRBV20-1 NA TRBJ2-7 12
CAISESKAGQGRTEAFF TGTGCCATCAGTGAGTCAAAAGCTGGACAGGGAAGGACTGAAGCTTTCTTT few TRBV10-3 TRBD1 TRBJ1-1 17
CASSPREEQFF TGTGCCAGCTCACCGCGGGAGGAGCAGTTCTTC NA TRBV18 TRBD2 TRBJ2-1 11
CASSLSWSMGSRPSEQYF TGTGCCAGCAGCTTATCATGGTCGATGGGCAGTCGCCCGAGCGAGCAGTACTTC NA TRBV11-2 NA TRBJ2-7 18
CASSSGGGSDTQYF TGCGCCAGCAGCTCGGGGGGGGGTTCGGATACGCAGTATTTT NA TRBV5-1 TRBD2 TRBJ2-3 14
CASRAPTSGRLHEQYF TGTGCCAGCAGGGCCCCCACCAGCGGGAGGTTACACGAGCAGTACTTC NA TRBV6-1 TRBD2 TRBJ2-7 16
CASSQSTGIAEAFF TGTGCCAGCAGCCAGTCGACAGGGATCGCTGAAGCTTTCTTT NA TRBV6-1 TRBD1 TRBJ1-1 14
CASSPREGGGGELFF TGTGCCAGCAGCCCCCGCGAGGGAGGTGGCGGGGAGCTGTTTTTT few TRBV3-1 NA TRBJ2-2 15
CSARDVAFRGTDTQYF TGCAGTGCTAGAGATGTTGCTTTTCGGGGCACAGATACGCAGTATTTT few TRBV20-1 NA TRBJ2-3 16
CASSLDWAAGTQYF TGCGCCAGCAGCTTGGATTGGGCAGCGGGGACCCAGTACTTC many TRBV5-1 NA TRBJ2-5 14
CASSQVGQGTEKLFF TGCGCCAGCAGCCAAGTGGGACAGGGGACCGAAAAACTGTTTTTT few TRBV4-3 TRBD1 TRBJ1-4 15
CASSALGRDEQFF TGTGCCAGCAGTGCCCTCGGCCGGGATGAGCAGTTCTTC few TRBV28 NA TRBJ2-1 13
CASSPLRGKETQYF TGTGCCAGCAGTCCTCTTCGGGGGAAAGAGACCCAGTACTTC few TRBV12-3/TRBV12-4 NA TRBJ2-5 14
CASLTTGTSEIF TGTGCCAGCCTTACCACTGGGACTAGCGAAATCTTC few TRBV2 TRBD2 TRBJ2-1 12
CSVTGGDLRAFF TGCAGCGTCACAGGGGGGGACTTAAGAGCTTTCTTT NA TRBV29-1 TRBD1 TRBJ1-1 12
CSARRGQGKQETQYF TGCAGTGCTAGAAGGGGACAGGGCAAACAAGAGACCCAGTACTTC many TRBV20-1 TRBD1 TRBJ2-5 15
CASSDREWGRYF TGTGCCAGCAGTGACAGGGAGTGGGGACGGTATTTT NA TRBV12-3/TRBV12-4 TRBD1 TRBJ2-3 12
CASTIPRQALTEAFF TGTGCCAGCACCATTCCGCGACAGGCTCTCACTGAAGCTTTCTTT many TRBV28 NA TRBJ1-1 15
CASSSGPRDGYTF TGTGCCAGCAGCTCCGGCCCAAGGGATGGCTACACCTTC few TRBV7-3 NA TRBJ1-2 13
CSARTGGIESYNEQFF TGCAGTGCTAGAACAGGGGGCATAGAGTCCTACAATGAGCAGTTCTTC NA TRBV20-1 TRBD1 TRBJ2-1 16
CASRPGPMETQYF TGTGCCAGCAGGCCCGGGCCAATGGAGACCCAGTACTTC NA TRBV12-3/TRBV12-4 NA TRBJ2-5 13
CTISEPGSSYNEQFF TGTACCATCAGTGAACCCGGGAGCTCCTACAATGAGCAGTTCTTC NA TRBV10-3 NA TRBJ2-1 15
CASSRQGAQAFF TGTGCCAGCAGTCGACAGGGGGCTCAAGCTTTCTTT NA TRBV7-2 TRBD1 TRBJ1-1 12
CASSQVGSGANVLTF TGTGCCAGCAGCCAAGTCGGATCTGGGGCCAACGTCCTGACTTTC few TRBV4-2 NA TRBJ2-6 15
CASRVGNEQYF TGTGCCAGCAGAGTCGGTAACGAGCAGTACTTC NA TRBV6-6 NA TRBJ2-7 11
CASSLLSGNYEQYF TGTGCCAGCAGCTTACTCAGCGGGAACTACGAGCAGTACTTC NA TRBV7-9 TRBD2 TRBJ2-7 14
CSARQARNQPQHF TGCAGTGCTAGACAGGCTCGAAATCAGCCCCAGCATTTT NA TRBV20-1 NA TRBJ1-5 13
CASSFARGYDTQYF TGTGCCAGCAGCTTTGCGCGGGGGTATGATACGCAGTATTTT many TRBV7-2 TRBD2 TRBJ2-3 14
CATSDAGTEAFF TGTGCCACCAGTGATGCGGGCACTGAAGCTTTCTTT NA TRBV24-1 NA TRBJ1-1 12
CASSYTDGRQETQYF TGTGCCAGCAGTTACACGGACGGACGCCAAGAGACCCAGTACTTC NA TRBV12-3/TRBV12-4 NA TRBJ2-5 15
CASSLQGAGSYEQYF TGTGCCAGCAGCTTACAGGGGGCAGGATCCTACGAGCAGTACTTC few TRBV5-5 TRBD1 TRBJ2-7 15
CSVEGESTDTQYF TGCAGCGTTGAGGGCGAGAGCACAGATACGCAGTATTTT few TRBV29-1 NA TRBJ2-3 13
CASSELRGFQETQYF TGTGCCAGCAGTGAATTACGGGGGTTCCAAGAGACCCAGTACTTC few TRBV25-1 NA TRBJ2-5 15
CASSLSAHQETQYF TGTGCCAGCAGCTTATCGGCCCACCAAGAGACCCAGTACTTC NA TRBV7-2 NA TRBJ2-5 14
CASSVDSENIQYF TGTGCCAGCTCAGTAGACAGCGAAAACATTCAGTACTTC NA TRBV18 NA TRBJ2-4 13
CASSLTVGQDERYF TGCGCCAGCAGCTTGACCGTCGGGCAGGACGAGCGGTACTTC few TRBV5-1 NA TRBJ2-7 14
CASSQPPRETQYF TGTGCCAGCAGCCAACCTCCCAGAGAGACCCAGTACTTC few TRBV3-1 NA TRBJ2-5 13
CSAVEGTSGTIRNEQFF TGCAGTGCCGTAGAAGGGACTAGCGGGACTATCAGAAATGAGCAGTTCTTC NA TRBV20-1 TRBD2 TRBJ2-1 17
CASSLQGQSNQPQHF TGTGCCAGCAGCCTACAGGGGCAGAGCAATCAGCCCCAGCATTTT many TRBV7-9 TRBD1 TRBJ1-5 15
CASSLVARGMNTEAFF TGCGCCAGCAGCTTGGTTGCCAGAGGTATGAACACTGAAGCTTTCTTT few TRBV5-1 NA TRBJ1-1 16
CSARRRDTQYF TGCAGTGCTAGACGCCGAGATACGCAGTATTTT few TRBV20-1 NA TRBJ2-3 11
CASSFGDDGYTF TGCGCCAGCAGCTTCGGAGATGATGGCTACACCTTC few TRBV5-1 NA TRBJ1-2 12
CASSLPTYQQETQYF TGTGCCAGCAGCTTACCGACTTATCAACAAGAGACCCAGTACTTC few TRBV7-2 NA TRBJ2-5 15
CASSSPGVDTQYF TGTGCCAGCAGCTCCCCCGGGGTGGATACGCAGTATTTT few TRBV9 NA TRBJ2-3 13
CAITETGYGYTF TGTGCCATCACAGAGACAGGCTATGGCTACACCTTC NA TRBV10-3 NA TRBJ1-2 12
CSARDSLRGVGDTQYF TGCAGTGCTAGAGATAGTCTGAGGGGGGTAGGAGATACGCAGTATTTT few TRBV20-1 NA TRBJ2-3 16
CASSLISGTGFVNEQFF TGTGCCAGCAGTCTTATTTCCGGGACAGGGTTTGTCAATGAGCAGTTCTTC few TRBV6-1 TRBD1 TRBJ2-1 17
CASSGQGNGELFF TGTGCCAGCAGTGGACAGGGGAACGGGGAGCTGTTTTTT NA TRBV9 TRBD1 TRBJ2-2 13
CSARTPPAGWFF TGCAGTGCTAGGACACCCCCGGCAGGTTGGTTCTTC few TRBV20-1 NA TRBJ2-1 12
CASSLRTGTVYEQYF TGTGCCAGCAGTTTAAGGACAGGAACCGTCTACGAGCAGTACTTC NA TRBV12-3/TRBV12-4 TRBD1 TRBJ2-7 15
CASSSRGSYNSPLHF TGTGCCAGCAGCTCCCGTGGCAGCTATAATTCACCCCTCCACTTT NA TRBV7-2 NA TRBJ1-6 15
CASSFGLLCEQYF TGTGCCAGCAGCTTCGGGCTGCTCTGCGAGCAGTACTTC NA TRBV5-6 NA TRBJ2-7 13